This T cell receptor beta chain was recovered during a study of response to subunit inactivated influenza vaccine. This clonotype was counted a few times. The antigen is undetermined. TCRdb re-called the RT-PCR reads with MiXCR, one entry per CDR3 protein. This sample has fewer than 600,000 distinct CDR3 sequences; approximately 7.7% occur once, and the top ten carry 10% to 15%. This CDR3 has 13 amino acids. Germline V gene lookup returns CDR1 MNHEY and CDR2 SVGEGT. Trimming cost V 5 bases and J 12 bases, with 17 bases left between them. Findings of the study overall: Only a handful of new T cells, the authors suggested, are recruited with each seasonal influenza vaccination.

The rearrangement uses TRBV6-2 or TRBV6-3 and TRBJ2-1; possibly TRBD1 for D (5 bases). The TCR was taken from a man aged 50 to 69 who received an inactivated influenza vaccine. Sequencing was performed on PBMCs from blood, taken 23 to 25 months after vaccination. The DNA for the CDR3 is TGTGCCAGCAGTAGTCATGGTGGACAACGGCAGTTCTTC. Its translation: CASSSHGGQRQFF.